This TCR beta chain came from a study of T-cell memory formation after mild COVID-19. Comments on this clonotype: What it recognizes is unknown.

Libraries for TCRalpha and TCRbeta carried sample barcodes and unique molecular identifiers via 5'RACE. TCRdb redid the calling of the 5' RACE reads with MiXCR, one entry per CDR3 protein. The sample lists roughly 200,000 distinct CDR3 sequences; around 9.5% were seen once. Study-level results: Contracting CD4+ clones sat mainly in CM and EM; CD8+ in EMRA.

The germline V and J ends were trimmed by 0 bases and 11 bases, with 9 bases remaining between them. This CDR3 has 13 residues. Germline V CDR1 and CDR2: SGHKS, YYEKEE (reference sequence). The sequence was obtained from a man between 18 and 29 years old who had mild COVID-19 (a few samples of this study predate the infection). Cell type and time point are not known. Source material: PBMCs or a T cell subset sorted from them (not recorded which). The chain uses TRBV5-5 and TRBJ1-6; no reliable D call. Written as DNA, the CDR3 is TGTGCCAGCAGCTTGGAGGGCCTCGCACCCCTCCACTTT. Translating it yields CASSLEGLAPLHF.